A selection of T cell receptor beta chains follows, all from one sample in a study of T cells in Graves' hyperthyroidism and ophthalmopathy. MiXCR, applied by TCRdb to the multiplex PCR reads, yields one record per CDR3 protein. The sample records about 700,000 distinct CDR3 sequences, 12% to 15% being singletons. The sample comprised blood. The receptors derive from a woman between 18 and 30 years old with Graves' hyperthyroidism. The CDR3 runs from the conserved cysteine through the conserved F or W. The order of the fields is J gene, clone size, V gene, CDR3 length, CDR3 protein. Part of the rows lack a size; the others show once, few, many or a class for expanded clones.

TRBJ1-2 many TRBV6-1 14 CASSGRGPIYGYTF
TRBJ2-5 . TRBV5-1 15 CASSFYRDRGETQYF
TRBJ2-7 many TRBV10-3 13 CAISVEGYYEQYF
TRBJ2-7 . TRBV20-1 15 CSARPGLAVDYEQYF
TRBJ1-5 many TRBV6-6 18 CASSYRTNSRQGDQPQHF
TRBJ2-1 few TRBV7-9 18 CASSDYRLKQGYHNEQFF
TRBJ2-3 many TRBV27 18 CASSSRTSGAAFTDTQYF
TRBJ2-7 . TRBV20-1 16 CSAKNSHSWGYNEQYF
TRBJ2-3 few TRBV30 17 CAWSELAAYTSTDTQYF
TRBJ1-5 . TRBV12-3/TRBV12-4 12 CASRYSSRPQHF
TRBJ2-3 many TRBV11-3 15 CASSFPGLATDTQYF
TRBJ1-5 few TRBV10-3 13 CAISELTSQPQHF
TRBJ2-1 . TRBV6-5 16 CASSYSPSGRDNEQFF
TRBJ1-1 few TRBV27 15 CASSSKTGVGTEAFF
TRBJ1-2 many TRBV6-1 15 CASSQPGQKNYGYTF
TRBJ2-2 . TRBV11-2 15 CASSLLAIDAGELFF
TRBJ2-1 many TRBV20-1 16 CSARDSGGRAYNEQFF